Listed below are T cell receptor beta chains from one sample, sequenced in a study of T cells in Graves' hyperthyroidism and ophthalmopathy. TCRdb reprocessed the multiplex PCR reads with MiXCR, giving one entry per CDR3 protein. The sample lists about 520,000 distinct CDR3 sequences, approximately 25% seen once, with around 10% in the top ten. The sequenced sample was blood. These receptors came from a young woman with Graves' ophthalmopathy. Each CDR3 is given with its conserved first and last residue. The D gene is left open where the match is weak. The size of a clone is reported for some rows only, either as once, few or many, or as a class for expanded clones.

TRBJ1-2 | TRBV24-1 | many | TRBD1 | CATSDGQGGGYTF | TGTGCCACCAGTGACGGACAGGGTGGAGGCTACACCTTC
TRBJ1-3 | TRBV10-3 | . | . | CAISEPALGGNTIYF | TGTGCCATCAGTGAGCCAGCCCTCGGTGGAAACACCATATATTTT
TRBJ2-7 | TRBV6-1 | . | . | CASSEFLDRSYEQYF | TGTGCCAGCAGTGAATTTTTGGACAGATCCTACGAGCAGTACTTC
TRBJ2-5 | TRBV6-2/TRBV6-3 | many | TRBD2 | CASSNIAGGLEETQYF | TGTGCCAGCAGCAACATAGCGGGGGGCCTCGAAGAGACCCAGTACTTC
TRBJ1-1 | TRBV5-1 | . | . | CASSFWQMNTEAFF | TGCGCCAGCAGCTTTTGGCAGATGAACACTGAAGCTTTCTTT
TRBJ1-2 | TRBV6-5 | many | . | CASSYGLYGYTF | TGTGCCAGCAGTTACGGCCTCTATGGCTACACCTTC
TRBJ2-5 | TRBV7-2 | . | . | CAGSLARTSRGVEETQYF | TGTGCCGGCAGCTTAGCGCGAACTAGCAGGGGGGTGGAGGAGACCCAGTACTTC
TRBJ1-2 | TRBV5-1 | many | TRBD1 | CASSLGQTGRGYGYTF | TGCGCCAGCAGCTTGGGACAGACAGGGAGGGGGTATGGCTACACCTTC
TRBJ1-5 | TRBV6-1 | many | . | CASSETRSQPQHF | TGTGCCAGCAGTGAAACAAGGAGTCAGCCCCAGCATTTT
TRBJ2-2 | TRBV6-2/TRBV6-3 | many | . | CASSNRGTNTGELFF | TGTGCCAGCAGTAACCGGGGTACGAACACCGGGGAGCTGTTTTTT
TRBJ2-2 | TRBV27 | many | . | CASSPPGMGTGELFF | TGTGCCAGCAGCCCTCCAGGGATGGGGACCGGGGAGCTGTTTTTT
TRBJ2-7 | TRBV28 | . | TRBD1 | CASSPKPYRGGYEQYF | TGTGCCAGCAGTCCCAAGCCGTACAGGGGCGGCTACGAGCAGTACTTC
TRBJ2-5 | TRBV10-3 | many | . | CAISVGGLETQYF | TGTGCCATCAGTGTGGGGGGTCTCGAGACCCAGTACTTC
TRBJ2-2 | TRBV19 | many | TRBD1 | CASSIGTGNTGELFF | TGTGCCAGTAGTATAGGGACAGGGAACACCGGGGAGCTGTTTTTT
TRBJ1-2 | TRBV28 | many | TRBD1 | CASSLAGTGGYGYTF | TGTGCCAGCAGTTTAGCTGGGACAGGGGGCTATGGCTACACCTTC
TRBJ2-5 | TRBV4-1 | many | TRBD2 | CASSQDPGLAGGQETQYF | TGCGCCAGCAGCCAAGATCCCGGACTAGCGGGGGGCCAAGAGACCCAGTACTTC
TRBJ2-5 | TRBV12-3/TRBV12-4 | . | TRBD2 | CASTLGAGGTQETQYF | TGTGCCAGCACCTTGGGAGCGGGGGGGACCCAAGAGACCCAGTACTTC
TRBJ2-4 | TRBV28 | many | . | CASSLSGTTGPKAKNIQYF | TGTGCCAGCAGTCTCTCCGGGACCACGGGACCAAAAGCCAAAAACATTCAGTACTTC
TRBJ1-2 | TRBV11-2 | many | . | CASSLEGVYGYTF | TGTGCCAGCAGCTTAGAGGGTGTCTATGGCTACACCTTC
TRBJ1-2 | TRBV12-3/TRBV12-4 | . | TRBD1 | CASSHTGGDGYTF | TGTGCCAGCAGCCACACAGGGGGCGATGGCTACACCTTC
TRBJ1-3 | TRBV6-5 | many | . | CASSYRGSAGNTIYF | TGTGCCAGCAGTTACAGAGGGTCTGCTGGAAACACCATATATTTT
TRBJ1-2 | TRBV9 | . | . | CASSVGEATYGYTF | TGTGCCAGCAGCGTAGGAGAGGCGACCTATGGCTACACCTTC
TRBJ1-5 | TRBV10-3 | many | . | CAIGSLSNQPQHF | TGTGCCATCGGTTCCCTTAGCAATCAGCCCCAGCATTTT
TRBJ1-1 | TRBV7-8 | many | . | CASSIVWNTEAFF | TGTGCCAGCAGCATCGTTTGGAACACTGAAGCTTTCTTT
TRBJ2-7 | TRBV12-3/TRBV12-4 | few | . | CASSLAQDINEQYF | TGTGCCAGCAGTTTAGCGCAAGACATCAACGAGCAGTACTTC
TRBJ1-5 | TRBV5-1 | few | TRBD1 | CASSFNSGTEYSNQPQHF | TGCGCCAGCAGCTTTAACTCCGGGACAGAATATAGCAATCAGCCCCAGCATTTT
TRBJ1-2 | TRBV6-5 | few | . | CASSHQGHTGYTF | TGTGCCAGCAGTCACCAAGGTCACACGGGCTACACCTTC
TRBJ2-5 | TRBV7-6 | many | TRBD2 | CASSRKRGGLETQYF | TGTGCCAGCAGCCGGAAGCGGGGGGGCCTGGAGACCCAGTACTTC
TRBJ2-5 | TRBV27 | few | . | CASSLRGSQETQYF | TGTGCCAGCAGTTTAAGAGGCAGCCAAGAGACCCAGTACTTC
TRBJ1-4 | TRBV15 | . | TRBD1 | CATSITGAGLRKKLFF | TGTGCCACCAGCATTACAGGGGCCGGTCTGAGGAAAAAACTGTTTTTT
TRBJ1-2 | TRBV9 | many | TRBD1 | CASSANRGPQHYGYTF | TGTGCCAGCAGCGCTAACAGGGGCCCTCAACACTATGGCTACACCTTC
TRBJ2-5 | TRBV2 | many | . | CASSRTVNVETQYF | TGTGCCAGCAGCAGGACTGTGAATGTAGAGACCCAGTACTTC
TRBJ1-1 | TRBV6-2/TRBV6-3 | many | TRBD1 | CASSYSDTGGREAFF | TGTGCCAGCAGTTACTCTGACACAGGGGGCAGAGAAGCTTTCTTT
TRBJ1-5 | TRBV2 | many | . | CASSEQGIKPQHF | TGTGCCAGCAGTGAACAGGGTATCAAGCCCCAGCATTTT
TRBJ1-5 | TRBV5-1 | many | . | CASSPIPGSNQPQHF | TGCGCCAGCAGCCCAATCCCCGGGAGCAATCAGCCCCAGCATTTT
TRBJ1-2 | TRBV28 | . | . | CASSLGSFRVSYGYTF | TGTGCCAGCAGTTTGGGCTCGTTCCGGGTTTCCTATGGCTACACCTTC
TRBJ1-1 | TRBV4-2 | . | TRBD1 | CASSRGTGENTEAFF | TGTGCCAGCAGCCGAGGGACAGGGGAGAACACTGAAGCTTTCTTT
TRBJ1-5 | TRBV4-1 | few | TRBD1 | CASSQLTGASNQPQHF | TGCGCCAGCAGCCAACTCACAGGGGCGAGCAATCAGCCCCAGCATTTT
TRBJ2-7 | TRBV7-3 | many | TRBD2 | CASSFRGSDWDEQYF | TGTGCCAGCAGCTTCCGCGGGAGTGATTGGGACGAGCAGTACTTC
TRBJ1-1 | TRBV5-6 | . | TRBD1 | CASSWTGPRDTEAFF | TGTGCCAGCAGCTGGACAGGGCCGCGGGACACTGAAGCTTTCTTT
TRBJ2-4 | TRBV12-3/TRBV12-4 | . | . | CASSTVIAKNIQYF | TGTGCCAGCAGCACGGTCATAGCCAAAAACATTCAGTACTTC
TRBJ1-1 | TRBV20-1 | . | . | CSASLTGGWNTEAFF | TGCAGTGCTAGCTTGACAGGAGGTTGGAACACTGAAGCTTTCTTT
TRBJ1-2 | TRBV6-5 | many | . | CASSYSNGGSPRGYTF | TGTGCCAGCAGTTACTCGAATGGGGGATCCCCTAGAGGCTACACCTTC
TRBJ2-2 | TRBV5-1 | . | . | CASSLALGANTGELFF | TGCGCCAGCAGCTTGGCCCTGGGAGCGAACACCGGGGAGCTGTTTTTT
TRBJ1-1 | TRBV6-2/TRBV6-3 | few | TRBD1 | CASSRTGRFSTEAFF | TGTGCCAGCAGCCGGACAGGGAGGTTTAGCACTGAAGCTTTCTTT
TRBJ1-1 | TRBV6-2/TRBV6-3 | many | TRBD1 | CASRLDRDTEAFF | TGTGCCAGCAGGCTCGACAGGGACACTGAAGCTTTCTTT